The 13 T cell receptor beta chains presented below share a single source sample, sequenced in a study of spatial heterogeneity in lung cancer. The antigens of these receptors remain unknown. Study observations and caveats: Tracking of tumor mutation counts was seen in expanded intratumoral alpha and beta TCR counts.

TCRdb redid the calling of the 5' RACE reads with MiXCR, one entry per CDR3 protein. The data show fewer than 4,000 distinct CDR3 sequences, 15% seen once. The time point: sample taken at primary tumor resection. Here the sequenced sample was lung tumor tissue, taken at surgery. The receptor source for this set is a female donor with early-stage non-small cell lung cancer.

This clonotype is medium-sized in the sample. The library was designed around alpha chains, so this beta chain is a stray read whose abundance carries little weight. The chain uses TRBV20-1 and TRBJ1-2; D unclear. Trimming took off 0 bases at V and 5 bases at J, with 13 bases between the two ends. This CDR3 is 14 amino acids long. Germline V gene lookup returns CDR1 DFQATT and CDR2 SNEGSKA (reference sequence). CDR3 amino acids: CSARDSTRLYGYTF. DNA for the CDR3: TGCAGTGCTAGAGATTCGACCCGATTATATGGCTACACCTTC.

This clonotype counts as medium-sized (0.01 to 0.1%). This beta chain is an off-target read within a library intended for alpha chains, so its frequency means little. CDR3 amino acids: CSVWAGAGRAYEQYF. The CDR3, as DNA: TGCAGCGTTTGGGCCGGGGCTGGAAGAGCCTACGAGCAGTACTTC. The chain has TRBV29-1 and TRBJ2-7, with D possibly called TRBD1 or TRBD2 (5 bases each). The V and J ends lost 5 bases and 2 bases respectively, with 19 bases between them. CDR1 SQVTM and CDR2 ANQGSEA come from the germline V gene. This CDR3 has 15 residues.

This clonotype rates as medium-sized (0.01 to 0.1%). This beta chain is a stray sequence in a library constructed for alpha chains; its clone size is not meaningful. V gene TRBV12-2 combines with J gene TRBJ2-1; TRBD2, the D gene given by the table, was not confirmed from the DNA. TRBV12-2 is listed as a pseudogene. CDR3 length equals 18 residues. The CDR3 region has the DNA TGTGCAAGTCTTACCCCGGGACTAGAAAGTTTCCACTACAATGAGCAGTTCTTC. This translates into CASLTPGLESFHYNEQFF.

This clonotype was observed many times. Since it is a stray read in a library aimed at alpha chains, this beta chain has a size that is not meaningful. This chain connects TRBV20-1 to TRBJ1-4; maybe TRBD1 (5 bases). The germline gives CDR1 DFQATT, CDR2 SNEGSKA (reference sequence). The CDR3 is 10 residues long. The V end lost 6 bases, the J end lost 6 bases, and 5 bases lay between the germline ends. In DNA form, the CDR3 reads TGCAGTGCGGGGGATGAAAAACTGTTTTTT. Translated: CSAGDEKLFF.

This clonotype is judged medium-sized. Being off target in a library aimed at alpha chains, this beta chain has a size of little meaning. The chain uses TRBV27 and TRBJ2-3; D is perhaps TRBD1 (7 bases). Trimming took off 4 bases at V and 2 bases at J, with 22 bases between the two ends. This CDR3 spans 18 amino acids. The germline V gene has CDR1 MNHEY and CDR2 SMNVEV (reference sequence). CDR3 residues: CASSWVWSGRGVTDTQYF. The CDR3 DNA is TGTGCCAGCAGTTGGGTTTGGAGCGGCAGGGGGGTCACAGATACGCAGTATTTT.

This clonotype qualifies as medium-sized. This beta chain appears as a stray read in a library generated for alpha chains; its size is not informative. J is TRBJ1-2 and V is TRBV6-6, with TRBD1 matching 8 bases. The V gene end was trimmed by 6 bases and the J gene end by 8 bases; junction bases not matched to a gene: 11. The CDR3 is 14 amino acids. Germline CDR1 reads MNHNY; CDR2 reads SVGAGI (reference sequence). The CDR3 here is CASSRFQGAEGYTF. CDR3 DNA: TGTGCCAGCAGCAGGTTCCAGGGGGCAGAAGGCTACACCTTC.

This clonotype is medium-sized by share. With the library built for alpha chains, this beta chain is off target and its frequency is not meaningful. For the CDR3, the DNA is TGTGCCAGCAGCTTGGAGGGGGGCAGCACAGATACGCAGTATTTT. Protein product: CASSLEGGSTDTQYF. This sequence joins TRBV7-9 and TRBJ2-3, with D perhaps given as TRBD1 or TRBD2 (6 bases each). The CDR3 is 15 residues long. Germline V lookup: CDR1 SEHNR, CDR2 FQNEAQ (reference sequence). V lost 3 bases and J lost 0, with 10 bases in between. The complete variable domain, with remaining parts taken from reference TRBV7-9 and TRBJ2-3, reads DTGVSQNPRHKITKRGQNVTFRCDPISEHNRLYWYRQTLGQGPEFLTYFQNEAQLEKSRLLSDRFSAERPKGSFSTLEIQRTEQGDSAMYLCASSLEGGSTDTQYFGPGTRLTVL.

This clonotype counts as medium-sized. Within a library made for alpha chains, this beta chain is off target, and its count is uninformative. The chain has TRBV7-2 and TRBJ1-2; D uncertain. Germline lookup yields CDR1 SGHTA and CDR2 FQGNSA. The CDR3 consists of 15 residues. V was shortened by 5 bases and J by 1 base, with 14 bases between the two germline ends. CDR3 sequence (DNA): TGTGCCAGCAGCGCCAACGGACTCCTTAACTATGGCTACACCTTC. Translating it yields CASSANGLLNYGYTF.

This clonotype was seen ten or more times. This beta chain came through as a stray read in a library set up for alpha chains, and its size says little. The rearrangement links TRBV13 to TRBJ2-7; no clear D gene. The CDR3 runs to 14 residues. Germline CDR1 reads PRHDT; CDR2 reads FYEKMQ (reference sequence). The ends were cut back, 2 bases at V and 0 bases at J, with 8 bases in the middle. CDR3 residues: CASSLSRFSYEQYF. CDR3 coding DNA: TGTGCCAGCAGCTTATCACGGTTCTCCTACGAGCAGTACTTC.

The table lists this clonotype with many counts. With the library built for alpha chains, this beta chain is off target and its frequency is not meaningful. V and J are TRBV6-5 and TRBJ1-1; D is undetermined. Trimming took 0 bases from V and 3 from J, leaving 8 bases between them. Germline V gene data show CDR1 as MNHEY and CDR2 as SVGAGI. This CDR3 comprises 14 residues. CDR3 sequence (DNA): TGTGCCAGCAGTTACTCGGACGAACACACTGAAGCTTTCTTT. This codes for CASSYSDEHTEAFF.

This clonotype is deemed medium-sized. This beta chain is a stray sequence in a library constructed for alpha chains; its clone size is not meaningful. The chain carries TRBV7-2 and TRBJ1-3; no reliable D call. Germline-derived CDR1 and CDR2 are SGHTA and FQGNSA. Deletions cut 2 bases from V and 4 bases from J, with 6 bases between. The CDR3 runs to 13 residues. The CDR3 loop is CASSLSGGNTIYF. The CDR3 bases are TGTGCCAGCAGCTTAAGCGGAGGAAACACCATATATTTT.

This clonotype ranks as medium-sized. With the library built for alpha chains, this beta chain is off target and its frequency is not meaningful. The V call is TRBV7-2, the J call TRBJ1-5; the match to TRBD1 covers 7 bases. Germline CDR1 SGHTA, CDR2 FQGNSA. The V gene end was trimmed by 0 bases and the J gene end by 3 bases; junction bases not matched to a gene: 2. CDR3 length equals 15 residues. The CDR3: CASSLAGTANQPQHF. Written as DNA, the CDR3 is TGTGCCAGCAGCTTAGCTGGGACAGCCAATCAGCCCCAGCATTTT.

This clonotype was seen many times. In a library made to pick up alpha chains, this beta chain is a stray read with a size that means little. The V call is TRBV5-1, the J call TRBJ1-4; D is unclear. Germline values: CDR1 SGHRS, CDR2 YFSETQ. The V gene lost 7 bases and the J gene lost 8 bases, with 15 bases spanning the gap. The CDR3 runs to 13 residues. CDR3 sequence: CASSSLQGEKLFF. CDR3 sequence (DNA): TGCGCCAGCTCGAGTTTGCAAGGGGAAAAACTGTTTTTT.